The TCR beta chain under discussion was sequenced for a study of blood T cell repertoires in COVID-19. Overall study context: Samples representing acute and convalescent COVID-19 were sourced from the United States, Italy and Spain. Sample material is recorded as cDNA or gDNA derived from T cells, B-cell-depleted T cells, or PBMCs.

Original methodology: Estimates of nucleated cell counts were drawn from the amplification of reference gene primers. Libraries were prepared by immunoSEQ multiplex PCR; TCRdb keeps only in-frame clonotypes and omits some of them. For V, J and clone size, that table is used; D and trimming come from the DNA. This table has approximately 250,000 clones, roughly 89% appearing once. Between the trimmed V and J ends, which lost 3 bases and 3 bases, there was a span of 8 bases. Germline V CDR1 and CDR2: LGHDT, YNNKEL (reference sequence). The CDR3 totals 13 residues. Specimen: peripheral blood. This sequence joins TRBV3-1 (or the pseudogene TRBV3-2) and TRBJ1-1; a weak D match, TRBD1 (5 bases). This sequence originates from a man in his thirties or forties who had recovered from COVID-19. CDR3 region: CASSQGPHTEAFF. As DNA, the CDR3 is TGTGCCAGCAGCCAGGGGCCTCACACTGAAGCTTTCTTT.